This T cell receptor (beta chain) was retrieved from a study of blood T cell repertoires in COVID-19. Across the study: The United States, Italy and Spain supplied acute and convalescent COVID-19 samples. PBMCs, B-cell-depleted T cells, or T cells were the source of the cDNA or gDNA that made up the material.

In its sample, this clone was seen once. The germline V gene has CDR1 SEHNR and CDR2 FQNEAQ (reference sequence). V shed 1 base and J shed 8 bases, with 14 bases lying between them. The CDR3 sequence is 14 residues long. Data came from immunoSEQ multiplex PCR; TCRdb stores just in-frame clones and leaves some out. The sample gives around 140,000 clones, more than 75% of which show up once; 2% to 3% is in the top ten. Sequencing was performed on peripheral blood. The rearrangement uses TRBV7-9 and TRBJ1-2; TRBD1 is a possible D gene (6 bases). This TCR was sampled from a man aged 50-60 years with active COVID-19. Here the CDR3 reads CASSLEQGMGGYTF. CDR3 sequence (DNA): TGTGCCAGCAGCTTAGAGCAGGGGATGGGGGGCTACACCTTC.